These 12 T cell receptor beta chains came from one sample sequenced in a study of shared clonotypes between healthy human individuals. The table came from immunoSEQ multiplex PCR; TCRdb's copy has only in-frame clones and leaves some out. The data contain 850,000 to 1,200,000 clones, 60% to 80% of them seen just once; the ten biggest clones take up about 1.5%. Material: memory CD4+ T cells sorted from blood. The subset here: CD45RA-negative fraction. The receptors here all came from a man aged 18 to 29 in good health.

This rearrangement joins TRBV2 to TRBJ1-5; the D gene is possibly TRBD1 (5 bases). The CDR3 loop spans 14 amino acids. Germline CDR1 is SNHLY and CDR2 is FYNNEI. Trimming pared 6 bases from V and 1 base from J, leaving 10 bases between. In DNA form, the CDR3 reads TGTGCCAGCAGGGACACCGGGAGCAATCAGCCCCAGCATTTT. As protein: CASRDTGSNQPQHF.

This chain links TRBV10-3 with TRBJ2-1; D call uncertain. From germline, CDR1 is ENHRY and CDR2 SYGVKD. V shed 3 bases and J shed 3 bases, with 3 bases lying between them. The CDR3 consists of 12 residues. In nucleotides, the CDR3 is TGTGCCATCAGTGAATTCTACAATGAGCAGTTCTTC. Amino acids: CAISEFYNEQFF.

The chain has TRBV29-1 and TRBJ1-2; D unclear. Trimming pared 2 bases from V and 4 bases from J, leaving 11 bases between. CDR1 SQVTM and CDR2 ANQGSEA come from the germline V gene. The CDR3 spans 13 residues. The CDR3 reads CSVESGASYGYTF. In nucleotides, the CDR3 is TGCAGCGTTGAATCAGGAGCCTCCTATGGCTACACCTTC.

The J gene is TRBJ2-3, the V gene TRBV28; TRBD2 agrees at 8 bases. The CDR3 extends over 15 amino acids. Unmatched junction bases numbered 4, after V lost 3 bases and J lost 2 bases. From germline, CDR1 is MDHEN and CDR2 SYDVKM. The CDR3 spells CASSFVGLATDTQYF. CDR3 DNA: TGTGCCAGCAGTTTTGTCGGACTAGCCACAGATACGCAGTATTTT. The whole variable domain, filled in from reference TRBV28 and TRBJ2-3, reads DVKVTQSSRYLVKRTGEKVFLECVQDMDHENMFWYRQDPGLGLRLIYFSYDVKMKEKGDIPEGYSVSREKKERFSLILESASTNQTSMYLCASSFVGLATDTQYFGPGTRLTVL.

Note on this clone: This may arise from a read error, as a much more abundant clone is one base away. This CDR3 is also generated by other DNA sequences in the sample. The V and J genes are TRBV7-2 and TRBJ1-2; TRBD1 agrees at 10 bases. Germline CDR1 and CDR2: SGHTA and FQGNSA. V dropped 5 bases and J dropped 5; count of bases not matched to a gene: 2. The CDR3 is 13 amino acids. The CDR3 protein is CASSPDRGYGYTF. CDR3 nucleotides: TGTGCCAGCAGCCCGGACAGGGGGTATGGCTACACCTTC.

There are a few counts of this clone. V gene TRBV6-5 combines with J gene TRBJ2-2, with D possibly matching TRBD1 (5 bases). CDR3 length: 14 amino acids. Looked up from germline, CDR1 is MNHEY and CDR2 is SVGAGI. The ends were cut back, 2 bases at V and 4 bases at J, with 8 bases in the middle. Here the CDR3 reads CASSYQGITGELFF. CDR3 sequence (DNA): TGTGCCAGCAGTTACCAGGGAATCACCGGGGAGCTGTTTTTT.

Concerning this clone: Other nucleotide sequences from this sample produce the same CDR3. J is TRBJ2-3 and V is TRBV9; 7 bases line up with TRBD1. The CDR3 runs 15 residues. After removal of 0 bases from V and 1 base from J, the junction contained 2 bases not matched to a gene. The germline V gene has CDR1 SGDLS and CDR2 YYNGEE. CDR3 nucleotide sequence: TGTGCCAGCAGCGTAGTAGACAGGGGCACAGATACGCAGTATTTT. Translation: CASSVVDRGTDTQYF.

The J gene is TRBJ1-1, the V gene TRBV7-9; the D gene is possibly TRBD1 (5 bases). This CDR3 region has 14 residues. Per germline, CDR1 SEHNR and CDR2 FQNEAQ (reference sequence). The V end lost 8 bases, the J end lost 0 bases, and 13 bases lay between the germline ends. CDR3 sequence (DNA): TGTGCCAGCCGCCAGGGATTAATGAACACTGAAGCTTTCTTT. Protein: CASRQGLMNTEAFF. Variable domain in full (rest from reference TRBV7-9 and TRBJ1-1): DTGVSQNPRHKITKRGQNVTFRCDPISEHNRLYWYRQTLGQGPEFLTYFQNEAQLEKSRLLSDRFSAERPKGSFSTLEIQRTEQGDSAMYLCASRQGLMNTEAFFGQGTRLTVV.

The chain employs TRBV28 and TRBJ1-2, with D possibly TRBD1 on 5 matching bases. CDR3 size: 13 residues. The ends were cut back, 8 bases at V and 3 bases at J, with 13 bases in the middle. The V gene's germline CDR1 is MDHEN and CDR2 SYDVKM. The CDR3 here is CASVGREDYGYTF. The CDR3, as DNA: TGTGCCAGCGTCGGCAGGGAGGACTATGGCTACACCTTC.

As DNA, the CDR3 is TGTGCCATCAGTGATTATAGTACTGAGCAGTTCTTC. It codes for CAISDYSTEQFF. V usage is TRBV10-3 and J usage is TRBJ2-1; D call uncertain. The CDR3 is 12 residues long. CDR1 is ENHRY and CDR2 is SYGVKD in the germline V gene. Trimming took 3 bases from V and 9 from J, leaving 9 bases between them.

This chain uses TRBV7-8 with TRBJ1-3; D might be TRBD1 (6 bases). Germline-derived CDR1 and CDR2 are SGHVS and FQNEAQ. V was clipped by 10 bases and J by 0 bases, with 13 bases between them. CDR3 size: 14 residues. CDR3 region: CATSGGASGNTIYF. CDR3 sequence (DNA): TGTGCCACCTCCGGGGGCGCCTCTGGAAACACCATATATTTT.

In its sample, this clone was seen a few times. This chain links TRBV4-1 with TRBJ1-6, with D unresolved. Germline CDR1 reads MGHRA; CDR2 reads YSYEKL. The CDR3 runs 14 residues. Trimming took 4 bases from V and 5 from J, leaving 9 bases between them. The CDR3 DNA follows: TGCGCCAGCAGCCGCTCGGGCGATAATTCACCCCTCCACTTT. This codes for CASSRSGDNSPLHF.